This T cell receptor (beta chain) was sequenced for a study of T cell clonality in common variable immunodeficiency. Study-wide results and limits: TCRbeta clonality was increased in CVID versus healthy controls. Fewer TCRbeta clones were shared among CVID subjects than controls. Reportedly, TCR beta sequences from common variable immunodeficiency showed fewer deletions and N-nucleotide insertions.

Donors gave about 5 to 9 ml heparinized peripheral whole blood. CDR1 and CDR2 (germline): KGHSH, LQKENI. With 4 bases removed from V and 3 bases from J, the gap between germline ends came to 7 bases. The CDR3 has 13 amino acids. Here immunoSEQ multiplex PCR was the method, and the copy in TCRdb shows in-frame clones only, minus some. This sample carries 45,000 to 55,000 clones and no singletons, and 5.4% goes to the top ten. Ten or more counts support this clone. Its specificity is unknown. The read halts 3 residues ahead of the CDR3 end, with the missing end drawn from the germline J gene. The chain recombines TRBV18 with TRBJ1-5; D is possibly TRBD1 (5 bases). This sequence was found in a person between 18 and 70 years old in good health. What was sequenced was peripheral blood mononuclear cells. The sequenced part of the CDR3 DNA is TGTGCCAGCTCACAGGGGCTCAATCAGCCC. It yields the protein CASSQGLNQP. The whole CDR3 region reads CASSQGLNQPQHF.